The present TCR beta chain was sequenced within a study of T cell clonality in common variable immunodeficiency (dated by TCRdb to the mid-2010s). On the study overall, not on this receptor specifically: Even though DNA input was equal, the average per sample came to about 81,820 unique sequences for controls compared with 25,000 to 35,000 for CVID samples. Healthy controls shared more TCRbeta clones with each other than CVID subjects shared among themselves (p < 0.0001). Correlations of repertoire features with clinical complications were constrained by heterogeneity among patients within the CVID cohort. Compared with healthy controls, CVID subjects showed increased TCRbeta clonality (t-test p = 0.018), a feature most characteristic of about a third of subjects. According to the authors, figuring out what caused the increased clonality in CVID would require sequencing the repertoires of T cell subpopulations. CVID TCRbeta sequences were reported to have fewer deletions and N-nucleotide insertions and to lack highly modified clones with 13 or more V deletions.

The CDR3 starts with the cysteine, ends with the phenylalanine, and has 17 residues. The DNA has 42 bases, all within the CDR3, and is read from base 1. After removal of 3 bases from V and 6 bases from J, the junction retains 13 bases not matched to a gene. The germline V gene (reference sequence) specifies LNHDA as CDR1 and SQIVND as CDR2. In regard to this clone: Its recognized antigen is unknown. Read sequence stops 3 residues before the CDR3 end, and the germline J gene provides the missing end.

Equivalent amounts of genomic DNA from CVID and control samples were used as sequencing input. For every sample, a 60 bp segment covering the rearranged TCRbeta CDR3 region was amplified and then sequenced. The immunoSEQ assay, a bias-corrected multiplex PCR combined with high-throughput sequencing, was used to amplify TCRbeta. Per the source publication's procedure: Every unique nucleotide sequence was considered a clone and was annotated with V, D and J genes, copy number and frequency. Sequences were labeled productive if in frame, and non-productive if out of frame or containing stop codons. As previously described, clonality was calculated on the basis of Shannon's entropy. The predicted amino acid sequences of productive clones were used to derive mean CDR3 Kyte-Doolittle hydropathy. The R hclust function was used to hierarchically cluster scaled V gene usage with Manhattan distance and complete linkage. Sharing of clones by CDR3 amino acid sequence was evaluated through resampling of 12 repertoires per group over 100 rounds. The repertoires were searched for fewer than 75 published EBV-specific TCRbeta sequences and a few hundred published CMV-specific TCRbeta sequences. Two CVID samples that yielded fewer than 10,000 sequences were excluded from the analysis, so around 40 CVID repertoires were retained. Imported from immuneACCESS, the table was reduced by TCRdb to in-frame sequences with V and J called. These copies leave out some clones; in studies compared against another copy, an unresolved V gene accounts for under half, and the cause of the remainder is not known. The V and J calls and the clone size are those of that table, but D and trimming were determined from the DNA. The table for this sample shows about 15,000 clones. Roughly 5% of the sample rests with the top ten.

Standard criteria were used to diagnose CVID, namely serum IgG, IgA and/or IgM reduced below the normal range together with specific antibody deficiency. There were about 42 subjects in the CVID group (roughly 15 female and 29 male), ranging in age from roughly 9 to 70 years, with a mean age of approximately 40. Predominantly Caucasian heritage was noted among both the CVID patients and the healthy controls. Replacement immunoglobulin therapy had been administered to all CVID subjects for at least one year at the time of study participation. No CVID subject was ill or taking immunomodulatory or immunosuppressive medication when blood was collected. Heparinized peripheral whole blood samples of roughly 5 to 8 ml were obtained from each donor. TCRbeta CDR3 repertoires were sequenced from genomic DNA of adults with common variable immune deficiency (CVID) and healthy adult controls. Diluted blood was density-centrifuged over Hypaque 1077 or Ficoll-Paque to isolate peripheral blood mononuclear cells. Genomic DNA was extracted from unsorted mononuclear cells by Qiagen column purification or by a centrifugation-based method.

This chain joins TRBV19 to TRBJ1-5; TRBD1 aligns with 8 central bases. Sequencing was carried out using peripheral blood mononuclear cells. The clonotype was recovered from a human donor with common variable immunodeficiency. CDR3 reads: CASSIRGDQGAGQPQHF. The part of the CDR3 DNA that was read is TGTGCCAGTAGTATTAGGGGCGATCAGGGGGCGGGTCAGCCC.